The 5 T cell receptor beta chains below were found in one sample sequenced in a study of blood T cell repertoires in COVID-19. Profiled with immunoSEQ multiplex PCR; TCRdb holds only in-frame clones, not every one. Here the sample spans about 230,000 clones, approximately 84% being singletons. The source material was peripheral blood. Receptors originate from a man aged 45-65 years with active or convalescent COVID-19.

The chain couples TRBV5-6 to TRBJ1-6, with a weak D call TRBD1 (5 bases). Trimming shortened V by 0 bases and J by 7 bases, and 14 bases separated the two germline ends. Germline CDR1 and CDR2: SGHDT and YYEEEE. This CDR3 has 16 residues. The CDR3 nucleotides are TGTGCCAGCAGCTTGGCCCAGGGCGCATGGAATTCACCCCTCCACTTT. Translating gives CASSLAQGAWNSPLHF.

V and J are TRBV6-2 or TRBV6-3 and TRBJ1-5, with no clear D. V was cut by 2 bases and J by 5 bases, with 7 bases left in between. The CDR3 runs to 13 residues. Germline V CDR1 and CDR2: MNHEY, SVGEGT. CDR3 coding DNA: TGTGCCAGCAGTTACGAGATTTATCAGCCCCAGCATTTT. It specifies CASSYEIYQPQHF.

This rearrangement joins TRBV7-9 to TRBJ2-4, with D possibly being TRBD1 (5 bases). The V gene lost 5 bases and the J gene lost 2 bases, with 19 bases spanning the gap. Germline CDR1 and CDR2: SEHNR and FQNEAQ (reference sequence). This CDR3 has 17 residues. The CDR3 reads CASSRVRAGSTKNIQYF. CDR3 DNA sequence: TGTGCCAGCAGCCGGGTCAGGGCAGGGTCAACCAAAAACATTCAGTACTTC.

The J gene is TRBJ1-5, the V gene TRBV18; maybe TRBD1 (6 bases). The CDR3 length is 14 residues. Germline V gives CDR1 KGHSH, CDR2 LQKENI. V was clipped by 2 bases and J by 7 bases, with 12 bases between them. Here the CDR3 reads CASSPGGGGQPQHF. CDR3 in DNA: TGTGCCAGCTCACCAGGGGGCGGGGGACAGCCCCAGCATTTT. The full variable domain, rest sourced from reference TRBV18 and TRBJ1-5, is NAGVMQNPRHLVRRRGQEARLRCSPMKGHSHVYWYRQLPEEGLKFMVYLQKENIIDESGMPKERFSAEFPKEGPSILRIQQVVRGDSAAYFCASSPGGGGQPQHFGDGTRLSIL.

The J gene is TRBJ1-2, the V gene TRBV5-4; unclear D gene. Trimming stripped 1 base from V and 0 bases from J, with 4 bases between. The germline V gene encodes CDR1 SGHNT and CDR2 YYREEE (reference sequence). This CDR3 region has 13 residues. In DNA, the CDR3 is TGTGCCAGCAGCTTGATAGCTAACTATGGCTACACCTTC. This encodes CASSLIANYGYTF.